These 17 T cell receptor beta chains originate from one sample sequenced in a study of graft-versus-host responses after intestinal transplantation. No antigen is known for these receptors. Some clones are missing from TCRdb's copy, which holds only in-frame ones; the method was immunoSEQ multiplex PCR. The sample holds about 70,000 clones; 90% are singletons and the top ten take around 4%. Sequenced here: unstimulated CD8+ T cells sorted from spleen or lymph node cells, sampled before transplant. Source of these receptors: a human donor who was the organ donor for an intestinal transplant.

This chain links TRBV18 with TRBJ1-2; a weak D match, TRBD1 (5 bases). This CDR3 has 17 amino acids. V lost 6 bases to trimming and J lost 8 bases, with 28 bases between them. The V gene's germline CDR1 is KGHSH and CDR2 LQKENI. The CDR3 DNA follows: TGTGCCAGCTCTCTAATCTCCGACCCGGGGGAAGGGAAGGGCTACACCTTC. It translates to CASSLISDPGEGKGYTF.

CDR3 sequence (DNA): TGTGCCAGCAGCTTTACGGGGACAGGGAGCAACTATGGCTACACCTTC. As protein: CASSFTGTGSNYGYTF. This chain joins TRBV13 and TRBJ1-2, with 9 bases that match TRBD1. V gave up 3 bases and J gave up 2 bases; unmatched junction bases: 7. CDR1 is PRHDT, CDR2 FYEKMQ, per germline (reference sequence). The CDR3 has 16 residues.

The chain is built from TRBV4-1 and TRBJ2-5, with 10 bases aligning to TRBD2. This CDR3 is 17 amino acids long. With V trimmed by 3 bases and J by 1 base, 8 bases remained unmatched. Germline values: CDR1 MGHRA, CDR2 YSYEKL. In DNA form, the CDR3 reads TGCGCCAGCAGCCATATTAGTAGCGGGGGGTCCCAAGAGACCCAGTACTTC. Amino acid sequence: CASSHISSGGSQETQYF.

The CDR3 bases are TGTGCCAGCAGTTTAGGCGGGTATGGCTACACCTTC. This sequence encodes CASSLGGYGYTF. The chain links TRBV28 to TRBJ1-2; no reliable D call. The CDR3 loop spans 12 amino acids. Germline V CDR1 and CDR2: MDHEN, SYDVKM. The V end lost 2 bases, the J end lost 5 bases, and 6 bases lay between the germline ends.

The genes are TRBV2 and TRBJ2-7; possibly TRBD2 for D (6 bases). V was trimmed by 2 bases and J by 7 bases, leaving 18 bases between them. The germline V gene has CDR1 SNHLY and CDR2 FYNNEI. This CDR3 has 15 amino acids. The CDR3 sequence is CASSELSPGTYEQYV. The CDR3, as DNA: TGTGCCAGCAGTGAACTCAGTCCCGGGACTTATGAGCAGTACGTC.

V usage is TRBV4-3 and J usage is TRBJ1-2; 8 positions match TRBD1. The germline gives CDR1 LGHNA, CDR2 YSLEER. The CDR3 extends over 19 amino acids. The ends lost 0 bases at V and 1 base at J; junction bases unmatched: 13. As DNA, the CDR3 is TGCGCCAGCAGCCAAGATTCGGAGACAGGGGCCCTCTTTAACTATGGCTACACCTTC. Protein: CASSQDSETGALFNYGYTF.

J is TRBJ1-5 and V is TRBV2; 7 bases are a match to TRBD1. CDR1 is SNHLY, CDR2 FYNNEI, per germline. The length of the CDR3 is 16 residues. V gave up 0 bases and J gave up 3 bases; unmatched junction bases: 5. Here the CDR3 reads CASSEARDSTNQPQHF. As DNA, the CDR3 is TGTGCCAGCAGTGAAGCACGGGACAGTACCAATCAGCCCCAGCATTTT.

The CDR3: CASSQDLYGYTF. The DNA for the CDR3 is TGCGCCAGCAGCCAAGATCTATATGGCTACACCTTC. J is TRBJ1-2 and V is TRBV4-1; no firm D call. The germline V and J ends were trimmed by 0 bases and 5 bases, with 4 bases remaining between them. The CDR3 spans 12 residues. Germline V CDR1 and CDR2: MGHRA, YSYEKL.

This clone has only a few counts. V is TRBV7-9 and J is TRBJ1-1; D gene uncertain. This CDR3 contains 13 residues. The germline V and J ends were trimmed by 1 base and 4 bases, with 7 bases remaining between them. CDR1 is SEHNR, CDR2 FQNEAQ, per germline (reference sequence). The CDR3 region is CASSLVGTTEAFF. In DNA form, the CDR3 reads TGTGCCAGCAGCTTAGTGGGCACCACTGAAGCTTTCTTT.

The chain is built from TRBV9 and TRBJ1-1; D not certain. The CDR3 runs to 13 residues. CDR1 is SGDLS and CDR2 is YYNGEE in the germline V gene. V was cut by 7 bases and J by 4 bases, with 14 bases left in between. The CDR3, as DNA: TGTGCCAGCCGTGCCCCGGGGTCCACTGAAGCTTTCTTT. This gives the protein CASRAPGSTEAFF.

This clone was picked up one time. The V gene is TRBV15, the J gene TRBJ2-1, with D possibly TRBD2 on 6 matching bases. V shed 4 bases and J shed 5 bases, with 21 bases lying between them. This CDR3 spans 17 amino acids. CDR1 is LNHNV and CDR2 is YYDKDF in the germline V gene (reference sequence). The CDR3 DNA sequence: TGTGCCACCAGCAAAGGGTCCGGTGGGGGAGGTCACAATGAGCAGTTCTTC. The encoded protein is CATSKGSGGGGHNEQFF.

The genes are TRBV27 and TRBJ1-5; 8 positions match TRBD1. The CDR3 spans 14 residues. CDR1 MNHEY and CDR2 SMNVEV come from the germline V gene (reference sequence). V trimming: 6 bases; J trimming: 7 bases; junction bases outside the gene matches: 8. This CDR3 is CASRPQGADQPQHF. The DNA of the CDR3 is TGTGCCAGCAGGCCTCAGGGGGCGGACCAGCCCCAGCATTTT.

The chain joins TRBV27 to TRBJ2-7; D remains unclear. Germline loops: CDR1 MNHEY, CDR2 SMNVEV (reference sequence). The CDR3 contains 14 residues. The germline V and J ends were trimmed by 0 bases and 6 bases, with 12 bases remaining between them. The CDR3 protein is CASSLSIDFGEQYV. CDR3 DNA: TGTGCCAGCAGTTTATCGATTGACTTTGGCGAGCAGTACGTC.

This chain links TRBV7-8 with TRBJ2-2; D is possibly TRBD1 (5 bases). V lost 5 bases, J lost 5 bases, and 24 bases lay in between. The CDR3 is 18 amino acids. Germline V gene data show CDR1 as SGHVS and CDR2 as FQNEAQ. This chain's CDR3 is CASSTISGSRDKTGELFF. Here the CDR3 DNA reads TGTGCCAGCAGCACGATTAGTGGGTCCAGGGATAAGACCGGGGAGCTGTTTTTT.

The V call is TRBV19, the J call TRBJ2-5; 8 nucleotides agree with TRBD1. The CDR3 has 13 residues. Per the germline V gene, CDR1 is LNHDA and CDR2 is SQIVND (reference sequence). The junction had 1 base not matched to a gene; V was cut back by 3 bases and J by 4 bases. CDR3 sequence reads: CASSMDRVETQYF. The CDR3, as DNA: TGTGCCAGTAGTATGGACAGGGTAGAGACCCAGTACTTC.

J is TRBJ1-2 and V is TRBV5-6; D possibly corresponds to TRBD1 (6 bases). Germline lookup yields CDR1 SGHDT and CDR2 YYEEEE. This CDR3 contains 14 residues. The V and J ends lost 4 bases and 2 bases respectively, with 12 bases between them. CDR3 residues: CASSPRDKNYGYTF. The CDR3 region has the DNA TGTGCCAGCAGCCCACGGGACAAAAACTATGGCTACACCTTC.

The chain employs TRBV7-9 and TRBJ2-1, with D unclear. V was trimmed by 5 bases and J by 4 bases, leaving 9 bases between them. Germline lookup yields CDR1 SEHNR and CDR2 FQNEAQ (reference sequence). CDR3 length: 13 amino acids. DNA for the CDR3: TGTGCCAGCAGCCGCAGTCCGTACAATGAGCAGTTCTTC. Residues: CASSRSPYNEQFF.